Below, 11 T cell receptor beta chains from the same sample are listed, as sequenced in a study of blood T cell repertoires in COVID-19. Sequenced by immunoSEQ multiplex PCR; TCRdb stores in-frame clones only, minus some. The sample lists approximately 70,000 clones; more than 85% were seen once. Material for sequencing was peripheral blood. These receptors were taken from a man aged 50-59 years with COVID-19, enrolled during active disease.

The rearrangement links TRBV19 to TRBJ1-5; D perhaps matches TRBD1 (6 bases). This CDR3 contains 17 residues. V was shortened by 2 bases and J by 1 base, with 15 bases between the two germline ends. Per germline, CDR1 LNHDA and CDR2 SQIVND (reference sequence). This chain's CDR3 is CASSITPGGQSNQPQHF. The CDR3 DNA sequence: TGTGCCAGTAGTATAACACCCGGAGGACAGAGCAATCAGCCCCAGCATTTT.

The chain links TRBV6-5 to TRBJ2-2; TRBD2 matches at 10 bases. Unmatched junction bases numbered 8, after V lost 2 bases and J lost 8 bases. Looked up from germline, CDR1 is MNHEY and CDR2 is SVGAGI. The CDR3 extends over 16 amino acids. The CDR3 DNA follows: TGTGCCAGCAGTTACAAGCGGGAGGGCCGCGGTGGGGAGCTGTTTTTT. This encodes CASSYKREGRGGELFF.

The chain joins TRBV12-3 or TRBV12-4 to TRBJ2-1; the D is unclear. V was cut by 5 bases and J by 9 bases, with 11 bases left in between. The CDR3 consists of 12 residues. CDR3 DNA: TGTGCCAGCAGTCTCAGTTCATTTGAGCAGTTCTTC. It specifies CASSLSSFEQFF.

This chain links TRBV30 with TRBJ2-5; 11 nucleotides line up with TRBD2. Germline V CDR1 and CDR2: GTSNPN, SVGIG (reference sequence). The ends lost 3 bases at V and 1 base at J; junction bases unmatched: 4. CDR3 size: 15 residues. The CDR3 sequence is CAWRRLAGGQETQYF. In DNA form, the CDR3 reads TGTGCCTGGAGAAGGCTAGCGGGAGGCCAAGAGACCCAGTACTTC.

The chain joins TRBV7-9 to TRBJ1-2; the D is unclear. Germline CDR1 reads SEHNR; CDR2 reads FQNEAQ (reference sequence). This CDR3 has 13 amino acids. Trimming removed 3 bases at V and 2 bases at J, with 7 bases between. The chain's CDR3 is CASSFRSNYGYTF. CDR3 in DNA: TGTGCCAGCAGCTTCCGGAGCAACTATGGCTACACCTTC.

The chain recombines TRBV7-2 with TRBJ1-2; tentative D call: TRBD1 (5 bases). This CDR3 is 14 amino acids long. V was trimmed by 5 bases and J by 3 bases, leaving 13 bases between them. From germline, CDR1 is SGHTA and CDR2 FQGNSA. The DNA of the CDR3 is TGTGCCAGCAGCCCAGGGATTGTGGACTATGGCTACACCTTC. Its translation: CASSPGIVDYGYTF.

This chain connects TRBV20-1 to TRBJ1-2; D gene ambiguous. The germline gives CDR1 DFQATT, CDR2 SNEGSKA (reference sequence). Trimming shortened V by 4 bases and J by 8 bases, and 11 bases separated the two germline ends. The CDR3 is 11 amino acids. The CDR3 sequence: CSATPFRGYTF. CDR3 DNA sequence: TGCAGTGCTACCCCCTTCAGAGGCTACACCTTC.

The J gene is TRBJ2-5, the V gene TRBV5-1; 9 bases are shared with TRBD1. The CDR3 runs to 14 residues. V lost 4 bases, J lost 5 bases, and 6 bases stayed unmatched. Germline V lookup: CDR1 SGHRS, CDR2 YFSETQ. CDR3 protein: CASSLGQGRETQYF. The CDR3, as DNA: TGCGCCAGCAGCCTGGGACAGGGACGGGAGACCCAGTACTTC.

The chain is built from TRBV9 and TRBJ2-3; D call uncertain. V lost 5 bases and J 3 bases, leaving 10 bases between the germline ends. The CDR3 extends over 13 amino acids. Germline values: CDR1 SGDLS, CDR2 YYNGEE. Here the CDR3 DNA reads TGTGCCAGCAGTGCAAGCCGTACAGATACGCAGTATTTT. It specifies CASSASRTDTQYF.

V is TRBV3-1 (or the pseudogene TRBV3-2) and J is TRBJ1-2; no reliable D call. Germline loops: CDR1 LGHDT, CDR2 YNNKEL (reference sequence). Trimming took 0 bases from V and 0 from J, leaving 14 bases between them. This CDR3 is built from 17 residues. In nucleotides, the CDR3 is TGTGCCAGCAGCCAAGAGCTGGGCAGGAACACTAACTATGGCTACACCTTC. This encodes CASSQELGRNTNYGYTF.

V and J are TRBV2 and TRBJ2-7; 9 bases agree with TRBD1. After removal of 6 bases from V and 4 bases from J, the junction contained 7 bases not matched to a gene. Germline V gene lookup returns CDR1 SNHLY and CDR2 FYNNEI. This CDR3 has 14 amino acids. The CDR3 spells CASRQGQGRYEQYV. The CDR3 DNA follows: TGTGCCAGCAGACAGGGACAGGGACGGTACGAGCAGTACGTC.